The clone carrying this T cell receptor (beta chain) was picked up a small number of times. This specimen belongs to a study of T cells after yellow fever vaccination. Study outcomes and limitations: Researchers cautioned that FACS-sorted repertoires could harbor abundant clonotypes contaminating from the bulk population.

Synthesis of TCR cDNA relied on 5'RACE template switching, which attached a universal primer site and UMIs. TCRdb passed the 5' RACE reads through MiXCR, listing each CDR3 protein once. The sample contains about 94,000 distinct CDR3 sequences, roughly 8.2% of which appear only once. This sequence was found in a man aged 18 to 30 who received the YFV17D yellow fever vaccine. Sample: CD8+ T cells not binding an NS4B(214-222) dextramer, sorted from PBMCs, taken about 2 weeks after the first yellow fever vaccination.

The CDR3 DNA sequence: TGTGCCAGCAGTTACTCGCGCAGGATCTATGGCTACACCTTC. It translates to CASSYSRRIYGYTF. This chain connects TRBV6-5 to TRBJ1-2; D call uncertain. This CDR3 is built from 14 residues. Trimming removed 0 bases from V and 4 bases from J, with 9 bases in between. Germline values: CDR1 MNHEY, CDR2 SVGAGI.